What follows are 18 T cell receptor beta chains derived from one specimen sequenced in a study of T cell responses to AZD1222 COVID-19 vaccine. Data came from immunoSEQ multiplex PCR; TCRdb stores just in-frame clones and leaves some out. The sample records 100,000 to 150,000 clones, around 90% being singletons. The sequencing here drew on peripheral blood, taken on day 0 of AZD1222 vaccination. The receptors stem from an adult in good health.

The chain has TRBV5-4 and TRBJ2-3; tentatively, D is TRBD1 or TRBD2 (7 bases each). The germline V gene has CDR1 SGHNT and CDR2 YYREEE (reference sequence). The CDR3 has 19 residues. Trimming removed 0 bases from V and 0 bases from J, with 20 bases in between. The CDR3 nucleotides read TGTGCCAGCAGCTTGGTGAGGGGGCCGGGGGGATCTAGCACAGATACGCAGTATTTT. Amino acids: CASSLVRGPGGSSTDTQYF.

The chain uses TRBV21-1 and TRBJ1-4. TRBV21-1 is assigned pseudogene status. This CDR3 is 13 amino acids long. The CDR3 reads CASYRGTGEKLFF. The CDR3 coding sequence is TGTGCCAGCTACCGAGGGACGGGGGAAAAACTGTTTTTT.

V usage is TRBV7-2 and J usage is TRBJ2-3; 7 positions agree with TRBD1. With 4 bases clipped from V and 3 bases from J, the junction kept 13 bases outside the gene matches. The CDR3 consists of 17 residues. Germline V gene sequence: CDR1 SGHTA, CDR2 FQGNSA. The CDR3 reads CASSSRPDRVGTDTQYF. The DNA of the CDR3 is TGTGCCAGCAGCTCCCGCCCCGACAGGGTTGGGACAGATACGCAGTATTTT.

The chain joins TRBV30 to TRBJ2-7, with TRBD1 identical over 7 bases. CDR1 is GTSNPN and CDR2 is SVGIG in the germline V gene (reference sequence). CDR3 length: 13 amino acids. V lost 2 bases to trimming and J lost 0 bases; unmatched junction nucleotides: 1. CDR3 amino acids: CAWSRDSSYEQYF. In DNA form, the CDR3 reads TGTGCCTGGAGTAGGGACAGCTCCTACGAGCAGTACTTC.

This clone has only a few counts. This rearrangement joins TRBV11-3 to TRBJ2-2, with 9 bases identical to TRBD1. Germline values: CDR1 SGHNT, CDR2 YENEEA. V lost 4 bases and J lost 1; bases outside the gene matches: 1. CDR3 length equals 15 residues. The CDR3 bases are TGTGCCAGCAGCTCGGACAGGGGGAACACCGGGGAGCTGTTTTTT. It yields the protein CASSSDRGNTGELFF. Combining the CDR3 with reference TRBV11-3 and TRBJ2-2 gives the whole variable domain EAGVVQSPRYKIIEKKQPVAFWCNPISGHNTLYWYLQNLGQGPELLIRYENEEAVDDSQLPKDRFSAERLKGVDSTLKIQPAELGDSAVYLCASSSDRGNTGELFFGEGSRLTVL.

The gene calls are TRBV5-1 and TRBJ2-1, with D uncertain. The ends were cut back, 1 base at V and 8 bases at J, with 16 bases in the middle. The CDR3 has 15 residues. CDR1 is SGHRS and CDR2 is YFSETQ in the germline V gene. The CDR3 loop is CASSLLTSLRDEQFF. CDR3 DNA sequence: TGCGCCAGCAGCTTGTTGACTTCCCTACGGGATGAGCAGTTCTTC.

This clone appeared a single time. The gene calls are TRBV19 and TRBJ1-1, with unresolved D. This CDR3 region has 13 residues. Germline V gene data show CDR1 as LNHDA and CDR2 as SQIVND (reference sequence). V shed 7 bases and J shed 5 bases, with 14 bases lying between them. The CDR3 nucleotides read TGTGCCAGTACGAATCCCGGGTCGACTGAAGCTTTCTTT. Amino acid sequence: CASTNPGSTEAFF.

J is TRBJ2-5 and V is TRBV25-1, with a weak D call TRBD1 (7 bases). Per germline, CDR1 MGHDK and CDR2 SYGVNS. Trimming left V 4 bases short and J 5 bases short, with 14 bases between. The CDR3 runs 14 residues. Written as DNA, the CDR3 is TGTGCCAGCAGTGGTCAGGGGGACTGGGAGACCCAGTACTTC. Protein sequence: CASSGQGDWETQYF.

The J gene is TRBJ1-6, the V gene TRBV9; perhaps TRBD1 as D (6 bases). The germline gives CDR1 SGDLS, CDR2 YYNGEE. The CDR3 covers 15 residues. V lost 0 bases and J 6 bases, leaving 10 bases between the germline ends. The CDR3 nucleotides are TGTGCCAGCAGCGTAGCGGGGGCGCCTAATTCACCCCTCCACTTT. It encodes CASSVAGAPNSPLHF.

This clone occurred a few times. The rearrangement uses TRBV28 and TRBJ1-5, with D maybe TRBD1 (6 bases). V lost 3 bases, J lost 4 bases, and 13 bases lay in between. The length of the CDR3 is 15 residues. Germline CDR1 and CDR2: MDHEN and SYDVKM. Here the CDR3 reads CASSFRRDTNQPQHF. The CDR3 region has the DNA TGTGCCAGCAGTTTTCGCCGGGACACGAATCAGCCCCAGCATTTT.

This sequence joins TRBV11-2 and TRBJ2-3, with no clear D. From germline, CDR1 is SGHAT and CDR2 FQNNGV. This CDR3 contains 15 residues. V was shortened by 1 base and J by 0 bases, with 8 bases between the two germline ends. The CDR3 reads CASSLVGLSTDTQYF. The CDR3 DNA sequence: TGTGCCAGCAGCTTAGTTGGGCTGAGCACAGATACGCAGTATTTT. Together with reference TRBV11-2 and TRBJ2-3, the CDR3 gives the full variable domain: EAGVAQSPRYKIIEKRQSVAFWCNPISGHATLYWYQQILGQGPKLLIQFQNNGVVDDSQLPKDRFSAERLKGVDSTLKIQPAKLEDSAVYLCASSLVGLSTDTQYFGPGTRLTVL.

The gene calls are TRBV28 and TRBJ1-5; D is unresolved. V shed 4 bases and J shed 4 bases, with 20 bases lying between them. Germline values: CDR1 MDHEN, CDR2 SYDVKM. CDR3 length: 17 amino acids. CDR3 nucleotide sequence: TGTGCCAGCAGTTCATACATACTGTCTATCCTAAATCAGCCCCAGCATTTT. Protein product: CASSSYILSILNQPQHF.

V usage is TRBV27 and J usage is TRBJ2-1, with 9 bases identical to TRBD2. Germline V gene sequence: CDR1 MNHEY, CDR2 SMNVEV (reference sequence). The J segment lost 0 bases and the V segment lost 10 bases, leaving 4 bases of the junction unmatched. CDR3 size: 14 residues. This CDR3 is CATFSGGSYNEQFF. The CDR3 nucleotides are TGTGCCACCTTTAGCGGGGGCTCCTACAATGAGCAGTTCTTC.

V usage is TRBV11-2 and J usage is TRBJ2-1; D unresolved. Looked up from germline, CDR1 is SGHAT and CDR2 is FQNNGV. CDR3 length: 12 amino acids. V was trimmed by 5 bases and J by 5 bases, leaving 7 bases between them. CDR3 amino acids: CASSPPHNEQFF. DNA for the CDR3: TGTGCCAGCAGCCCCCCTCACAATGAGCAGTTCTTC.

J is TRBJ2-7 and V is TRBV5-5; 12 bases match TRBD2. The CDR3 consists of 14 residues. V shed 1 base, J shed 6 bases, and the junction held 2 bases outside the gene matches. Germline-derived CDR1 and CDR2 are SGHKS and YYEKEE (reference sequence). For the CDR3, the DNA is TGTGCCAGCAGCTTGACACTAGCGGGGGGCGAGCAGTACTTC. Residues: CASSLTLAGGEQYF.

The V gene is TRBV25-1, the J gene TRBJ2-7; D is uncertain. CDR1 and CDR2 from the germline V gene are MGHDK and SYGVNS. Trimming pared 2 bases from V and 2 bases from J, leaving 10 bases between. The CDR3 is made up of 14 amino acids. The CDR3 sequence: CASSEVPSTYEQYF. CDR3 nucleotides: TGTGCCAGCAGTGAAGTCCCCTCTACCTACGAGCAGTACTTC.

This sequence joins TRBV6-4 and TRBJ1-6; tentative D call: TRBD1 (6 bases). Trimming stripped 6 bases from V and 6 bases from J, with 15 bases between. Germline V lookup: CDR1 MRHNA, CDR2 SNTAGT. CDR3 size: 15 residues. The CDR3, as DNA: TGTGCCAGCAGGATACAGGGATTGAGTAATTCACCCCTCCACTTT. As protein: CASRIQGLSNSPLHF.

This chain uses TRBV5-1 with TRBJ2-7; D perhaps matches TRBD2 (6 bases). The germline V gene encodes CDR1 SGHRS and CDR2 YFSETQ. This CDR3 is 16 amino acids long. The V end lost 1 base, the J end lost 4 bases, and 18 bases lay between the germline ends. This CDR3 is CASSLLTSGGYYEQYF. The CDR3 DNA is TGCGCCAGCAGCTTGTTGACGTCCGGGGGTTATTACGAGCAGTACTTC.